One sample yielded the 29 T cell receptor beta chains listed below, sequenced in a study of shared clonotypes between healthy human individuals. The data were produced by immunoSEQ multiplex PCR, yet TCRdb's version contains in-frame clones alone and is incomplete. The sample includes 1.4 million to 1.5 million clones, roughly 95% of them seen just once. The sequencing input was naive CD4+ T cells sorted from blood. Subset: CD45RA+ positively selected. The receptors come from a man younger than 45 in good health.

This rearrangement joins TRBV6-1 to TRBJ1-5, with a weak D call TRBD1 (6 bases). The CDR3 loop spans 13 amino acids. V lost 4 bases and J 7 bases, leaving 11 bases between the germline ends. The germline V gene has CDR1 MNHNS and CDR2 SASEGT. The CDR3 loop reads CASSAGARQPQHF. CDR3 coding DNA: TGTGCCAGCAGTGCAGGGGCTAGGCAGCCCCAGCATTTT.

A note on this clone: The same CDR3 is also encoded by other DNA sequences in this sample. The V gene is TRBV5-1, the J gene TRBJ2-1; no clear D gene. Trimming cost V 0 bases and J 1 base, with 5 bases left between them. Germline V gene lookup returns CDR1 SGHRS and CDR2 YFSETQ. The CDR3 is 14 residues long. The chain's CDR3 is CASSLGGSYNEQFF. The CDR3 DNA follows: TGCGCCAGCAGCTTGGGTGGATCCTACAATGAGCAGTTCTTC.

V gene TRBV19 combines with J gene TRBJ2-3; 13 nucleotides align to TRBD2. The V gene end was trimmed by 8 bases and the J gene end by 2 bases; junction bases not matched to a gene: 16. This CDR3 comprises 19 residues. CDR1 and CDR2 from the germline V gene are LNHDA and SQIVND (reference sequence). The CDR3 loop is CASLGRNPGLAGTTDTQYF. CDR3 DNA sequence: TGTGCCAGTTTAGGAAGAAATCCGGGACTAGCGGGGACCACAGATACGCAGTATTTT.

DNA of the CDR3: TGTGCCAGTAGTATAGGTTACGGTGCCTACGAGCAGTACTTC. This gives the protein CASSIGYGAYEQYF. The chain combines TRBV19 with TRBJ2-7; D is undetermined. Germline CDR1 is LNHDA and CDR2 is SQIVND (reference sequence). V was trimmed by 1 base and J by 2 bases, leaving 9 bases between them. The CDR3 runs to 14 residues.

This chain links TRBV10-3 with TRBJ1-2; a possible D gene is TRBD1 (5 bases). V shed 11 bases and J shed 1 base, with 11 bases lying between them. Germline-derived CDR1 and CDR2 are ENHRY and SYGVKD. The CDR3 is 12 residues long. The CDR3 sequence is CAHRSLNYGYTF. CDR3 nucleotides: TGTGCCCACAGGAGTCTTAACTATGGCTACACCTTC.

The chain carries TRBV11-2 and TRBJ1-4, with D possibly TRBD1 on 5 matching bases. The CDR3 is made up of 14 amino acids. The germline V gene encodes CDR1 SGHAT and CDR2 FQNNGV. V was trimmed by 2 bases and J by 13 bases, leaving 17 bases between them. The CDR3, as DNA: TGTGCCAGCAGCTTATTGCGGCAGCTCGGGGGACTGTTTTTT. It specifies CASSLLRQLGGLFF.

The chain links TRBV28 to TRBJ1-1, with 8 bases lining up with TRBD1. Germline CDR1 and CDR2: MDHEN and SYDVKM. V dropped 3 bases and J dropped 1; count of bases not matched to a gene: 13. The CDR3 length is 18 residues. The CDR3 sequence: CASSFPKGTGPRNTEAFF. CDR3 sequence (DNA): TGTGCCAGCAGTTTCCCCAAGGGGACAGGCCCTAGGAACACTGAAGCTTTCTTT.

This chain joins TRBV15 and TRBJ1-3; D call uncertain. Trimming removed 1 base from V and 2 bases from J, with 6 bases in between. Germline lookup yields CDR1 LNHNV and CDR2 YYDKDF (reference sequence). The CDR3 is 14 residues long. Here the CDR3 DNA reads TGTGCCACCAGCAGAGGGAGAGCTGGAAACACCATATATTTT. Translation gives CATSRGRAGNTIYF.

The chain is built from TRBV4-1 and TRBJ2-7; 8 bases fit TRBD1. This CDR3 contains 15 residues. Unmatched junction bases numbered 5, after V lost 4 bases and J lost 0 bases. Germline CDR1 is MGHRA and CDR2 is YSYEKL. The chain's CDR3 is CASSLGQGSSYEQYF. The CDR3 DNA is TGCGCCAGCAGCCTTGGACAGGGCAGCTCCTACGAGCAGTACTTC.

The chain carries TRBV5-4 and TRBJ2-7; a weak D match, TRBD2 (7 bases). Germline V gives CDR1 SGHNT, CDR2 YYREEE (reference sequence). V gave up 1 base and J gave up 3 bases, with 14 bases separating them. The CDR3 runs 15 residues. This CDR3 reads CASSLRGGNSYEQYF. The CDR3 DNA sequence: TGTGCCAGCAGCTTGAGGGGGGGCAATAGCTACGAGCAGTACTTC.

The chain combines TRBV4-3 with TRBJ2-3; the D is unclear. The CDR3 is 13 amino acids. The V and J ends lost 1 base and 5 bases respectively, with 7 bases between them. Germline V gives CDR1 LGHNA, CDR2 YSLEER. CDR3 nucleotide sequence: TGCGCCAGCAGCCAAGTGAATGAAGATACGCAGTATTTT. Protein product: CASSQVNEDTQYF.

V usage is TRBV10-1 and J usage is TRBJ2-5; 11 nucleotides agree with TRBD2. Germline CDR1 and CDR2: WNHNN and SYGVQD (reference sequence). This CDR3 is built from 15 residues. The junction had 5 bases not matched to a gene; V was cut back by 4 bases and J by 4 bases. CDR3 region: CASSVLAGAAETQYF. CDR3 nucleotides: TGCGCCAGCAGTGTACTAGCGGGAGCTGCAGAGACCCAGTACTTC.

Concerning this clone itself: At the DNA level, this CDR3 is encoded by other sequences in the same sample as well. The CDR3 DNA reads TGCAGTGTCGGACAGGGAGAGACCCAGTACTTC. Translated: CSVGQGETQYF. This chain connects TRBV20-1 to TRBJ2-5; 8 bases fit TRBD1. Germline V gene lookup returns CDR1 DFQATT and CDR2 SNEGSKA (reference sequence). The CDR3 runs to 11 residues. Germline trimming cut 7 bases from V and 4 bases from J; bases unmatched to any gene: 2.

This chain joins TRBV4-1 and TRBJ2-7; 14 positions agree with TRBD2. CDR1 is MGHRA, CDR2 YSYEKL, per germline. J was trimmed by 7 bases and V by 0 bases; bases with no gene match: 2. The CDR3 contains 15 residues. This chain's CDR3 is CASSQEGLAGDEQYF. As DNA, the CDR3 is TGCGCCAGCAGCCAAGAGGGACTAGCGGGAGATGAGCAGTACTTC.

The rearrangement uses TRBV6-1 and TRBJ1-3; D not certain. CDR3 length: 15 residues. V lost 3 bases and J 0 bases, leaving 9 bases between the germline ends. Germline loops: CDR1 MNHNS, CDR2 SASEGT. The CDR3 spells CASSETRNSGNTIYF. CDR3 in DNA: TGTGCCAGCAGTGAGACCCGGAACTCTGGAAACACCATATATTTT.

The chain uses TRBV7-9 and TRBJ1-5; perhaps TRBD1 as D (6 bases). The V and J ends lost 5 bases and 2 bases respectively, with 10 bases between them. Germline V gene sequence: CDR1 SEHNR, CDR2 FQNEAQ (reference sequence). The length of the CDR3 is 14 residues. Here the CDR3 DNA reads TGTGCCAGCAGCCAACAGGGTCGCAATCAGCCCCAGCATTTT. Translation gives CASSQQGRNQPQHF. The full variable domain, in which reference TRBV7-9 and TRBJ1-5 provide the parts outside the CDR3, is DTGVSQNPRHKITKRGQNVTFRCDPISEHNRLYWYRQTLGQGPEFLTYFQNEAQLEKSRLLSDRFSAERPKGSFSTLEIQRTEQGDSAMYLCASSQQGRNQPQHFGDGTRLSIL.

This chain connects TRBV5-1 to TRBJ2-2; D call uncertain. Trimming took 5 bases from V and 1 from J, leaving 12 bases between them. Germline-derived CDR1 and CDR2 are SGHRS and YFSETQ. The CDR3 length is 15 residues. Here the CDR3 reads CASRMQEQNTGELFF. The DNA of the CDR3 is TGCGCCAGCAGGATGCAAGAACAGAACACCGGGGAGCTGTTTTTT.

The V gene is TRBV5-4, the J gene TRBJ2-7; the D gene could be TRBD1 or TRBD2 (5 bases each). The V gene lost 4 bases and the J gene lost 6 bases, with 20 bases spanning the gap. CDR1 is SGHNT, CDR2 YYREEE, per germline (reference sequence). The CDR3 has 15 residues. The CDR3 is CASSRDPLVGLEQYF. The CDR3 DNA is TGTGCCAGCAGCCGGGACCCCCTTGTCGGGCTCGAGCAGTACTTC.

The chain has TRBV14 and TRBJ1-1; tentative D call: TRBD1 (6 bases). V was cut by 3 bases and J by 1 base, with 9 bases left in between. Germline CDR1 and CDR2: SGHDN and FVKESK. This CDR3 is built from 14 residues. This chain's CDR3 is CASSHRGWNTEAFF. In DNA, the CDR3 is TGTGCCAGCAGCCACAGGGGTTGGAACACTGAAGCTTTCTTT.

The CDR3 sequence: CASSITPQRTDTQYF. In nucleotides, the CDR3 is TGTGCCAGCAGCATCACGCCGCAACGAACAGATACGCAGTATTTT. The rearrangement joins TRBV5-5 to TRBJ2-3; no firm D call. The CDR3 consists of 15 residues. V dropped 4 bases and J dropped 3 bases, with 15 bases sitting between them. Germline CDR1 is SGHKS and CDR2 is YYEKEE (reference sequence). Complete variable domain (other parts from reference TRBV5-5 and TRBJ2-3): DAGVTQSPTHLIKTRGQQVTLRCSPISGHKSVSWYQQVLGQGPQFIFQYYEKEERGRGNFPDRFSARQFPNYSSELNVNALLLGDSALYLCASSITPQRTDTQYFGPGTRLTVL.

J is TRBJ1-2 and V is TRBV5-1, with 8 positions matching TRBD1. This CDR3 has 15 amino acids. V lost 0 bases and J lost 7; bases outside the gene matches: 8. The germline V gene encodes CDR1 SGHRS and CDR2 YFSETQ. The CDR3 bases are TGCGCCAGCAGCTTGGATCCTGGGACAGGCCCTGGCTACACCTTC. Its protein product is CASSLDPGTGPGYTF.

The CDR3 loop is CASSYSSAPGQGYTF. The CDR3 DNA follows: TGTGCCAGCAGTTACTCTTCCGCTCCGGGGCAGGGCTACACCTTC. This chain joins TRBV6-6 and TRBJ1-2; D is perhaps TRBD1 (5 bases). CDR1 is MNHNY, CDR2 SVGAGI, per germline (reference sequence). V shed 0 bases and J shed 8 bases, with 16 bases lying between them. The CDR3 extends over 15 amino acids.

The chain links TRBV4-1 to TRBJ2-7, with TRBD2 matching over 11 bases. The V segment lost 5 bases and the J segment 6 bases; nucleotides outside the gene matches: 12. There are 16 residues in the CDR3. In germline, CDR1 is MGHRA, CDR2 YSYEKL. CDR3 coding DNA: TGCGCCAGCAGCTCAAGAGGAACTAGCGGGAGATTCGAGCAGTACTTC. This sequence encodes CASSSRGTSGRFEQYF.

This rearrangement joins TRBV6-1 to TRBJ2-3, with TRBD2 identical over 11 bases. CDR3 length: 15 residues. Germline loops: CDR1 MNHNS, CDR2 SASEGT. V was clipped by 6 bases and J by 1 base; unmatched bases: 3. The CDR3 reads CASSPLAGGTDTQYF. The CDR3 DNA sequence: TGTGCCAGCAGCCCACTAGCGGGAGGCACAGATACGCAGTATTTT.

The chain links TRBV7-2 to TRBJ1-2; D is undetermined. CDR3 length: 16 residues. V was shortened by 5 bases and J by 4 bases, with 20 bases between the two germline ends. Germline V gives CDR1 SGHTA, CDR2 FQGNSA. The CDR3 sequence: CASSNPEVVWSYGYTF. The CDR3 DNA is TGTGCCAGCAGCAACCCCGAGGTGGTCTGGAGCTATGGCTACACCTTC.

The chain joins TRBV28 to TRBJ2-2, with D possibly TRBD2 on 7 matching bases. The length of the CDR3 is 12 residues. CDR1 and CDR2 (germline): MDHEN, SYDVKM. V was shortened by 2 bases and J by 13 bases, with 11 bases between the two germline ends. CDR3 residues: CASSLPGGGLFF. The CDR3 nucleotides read TGTGCCAGCAGTTTACCGGGGGGCGGGCTGTTTTTT.

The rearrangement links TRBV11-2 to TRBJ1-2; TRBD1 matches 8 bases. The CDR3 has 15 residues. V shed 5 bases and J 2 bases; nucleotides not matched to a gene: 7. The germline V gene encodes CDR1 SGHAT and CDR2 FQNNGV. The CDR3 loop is CASSPGGQGNYGYTF. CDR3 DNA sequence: TGTGCCAGCAGCCCGGGCGGACAGGGCAACTATGGCTACACCTTC.

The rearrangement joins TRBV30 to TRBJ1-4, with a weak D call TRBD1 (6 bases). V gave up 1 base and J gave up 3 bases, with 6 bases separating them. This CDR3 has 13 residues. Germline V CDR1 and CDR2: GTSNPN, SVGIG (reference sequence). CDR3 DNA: TGTGCCTGGAGTGGACAGGCTAATGAAAAACTGTTTTTT. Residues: CAWSGQANEKLFF.

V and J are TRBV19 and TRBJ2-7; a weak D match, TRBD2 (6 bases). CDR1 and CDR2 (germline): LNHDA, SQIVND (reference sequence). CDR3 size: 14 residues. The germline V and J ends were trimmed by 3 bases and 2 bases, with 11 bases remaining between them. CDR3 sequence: CASSIRDFAYEQYF. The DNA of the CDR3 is TGTGCCAGTAGTATCAGGGACTTCGCCTACGAGCAGTACTTC.